This TCR beta chain was sequenced in a study of memory CD4+ T cells and cytomegalovirus serostatus (dated by TCRdb to between 2019 and 2020). For the study in its entirety: The cohort included approximately 35 healthy adults from Belgium, of whom 9 were CMV seropositive and some 24 were CMV seronegative. The study sequenced CD4+ memory TCRbeta repertoires of a Belgian cohort with known cytomegalovirus serostatus to replicate a published TCR-based CMV serostatus classifier.

The full study reports these points: For CMV serostatus prediction, a median bootstrapped AUC of 0.95 was reached with the original framework, and a median bootstrapped AUC of about 0.9 was reached with a US-trained random forest. Among the roughly 160 previously reported CMV-associated TCRbeta sequences, 60 to 85 showed up in the CD4+ memory repertoires, with each one found in between one and five individuals. The original-framework classifier achieved a median bootstrapped AUC of approximately 0.95 with a 95% CI of 0.76-1.00 on the Belgian cohort. Only CD4+CD45RO+ memory cells were sequenced, in contrast to the original study, which included naive and memory CD4+ and CD8+ populations. The results were read as suggesting that the CMV-associated TCR signature is, for the most part, present in the CD4+ memory repertoire.

Single viable CD3+CD4+CD8-CD45RO+ cells were sorted as memory CD4+ T cells on a FACSAria II. CMV serostatus was determined using a Roche Elecsys assay that detects serum IgG against CMV pp150, pp28, p38 and p52. Once the samples were thawed, total CD4+ T cells were enriched through positive selection using CD4 magnetic microbeads. The samples came from a separate study whose specific focus was interrogating the CD4+ T cell memory repertoire. Peripheral blood mononuclear cells were isolated and cryopreserved according to standard operating procedures, and serum was kept at -80 degrees C. The staining relied on CD3-PerCP (BW264/56), CD4-APC (RPA-T4), CD45RO-PE (UCHT1) and CD8-Pacific Orange (3B5) antibodies, and Sytox blue was used to exclude non-viable cells. The germline ends are 21 bases apart after V is trimmed by 7 bases and J by 6 bases. CDR3 length: 15 amino acids, cysteine to phenylalanine. Only CDR3 DNA remains: 45 bases, in frame from the first base. Taken from the germline V gene, the CDR1 and CDR2 loops are MNHNS and SASEGT.

For this clone: The target of this receptor is not known. No base-level quality is on record; no much larger clone is a single base apart.

The Quick-DNA Microprep Kit was used to extract genomic DNA from the sorted cells. Amplification of TCRbeta DNA was done with the immunoSEQ hsTCRbeta kit, following the protocol from the manufacturer. TCRbeta libraries were sequenced on an Illumina MiSeq instrument. The published analysis was carried out like this. Following removal of out-of-frame sequences, some 2 million distinct TCRbeta sequences were retained, with an average of roughly 70,000 per individual. Each individual was scored according to the count of some 160 previously reported CMV-associated TCRbeta sequences and the total productive distinct TCRbeta count. A beta-binomial model was reimplemented in Python, and scikit-learn random forests with default parameters were trained on data from the US cohort. Classifier performance on the Belgian cohort was summarized as median AUC with percentile confidence intervals over 10,000 bootstrap iterations. This is the immuneACCESS table as TCRdb keeps it, with only in-frame sequences that have V and J called. A part of the clones is gone; compared with another copy, unresolved V genes explain less than half, and the rest is unexplained. V and J calls and clone size are copied from that table; D and trimming were computed from the DNA. Within this sample are under 100,000 clones, with around 80% of them counted one time only. The top ten constitute less than 0.85% of the sample.

The chain employs TRBV6-1 and TRBJ2-5; the D region is possibly TRBD1 or TRBD2, each matching across 6 bases. This TCR derives from an adult in good health and CMV-seronegative. Specimen: memory CD4+ T cells from blood. The bases are TGTGCCAGCACGGGGTCCCTAGGGGGGTCACAGACCCAGTACTTC. Protein translation: CASTGSLGGSQTQYF.